Only a few counts were recorded for the clone carrying this TCR beta chain. Its antigen is not known. This sample was included in a study of T-cell memory formation after mild COVID-19. Background on the study: The two donors had largely donor-specific TCR clusters. Study results and caveats: CD4+ clones that contracted lay mainly in CM and EM; CD8+ ones lay in EMRA.

UMIs and sample barcodes were carried by the TCR alpha and TCR beta cDNA libraries that 5'RACE produced using constant-segment primers. TCRdb re-called the 5' RACE reads with MiXCR, one entry per CDR3 protein. Of under 300,000 distinct CDR3 sequences listed, roughly 8% are singletons. V gave up 0 bases and J gave up 10 bases, with 7 bases separating them. Germline V gives CDR1 MNHEY, CDR2 SVGEGT. This CDR3 has 13 residues. The chain couples TRBV6-2 or TRBV6-3 to TRBJ1-6, with a weak D call TRBD1 (5 bases). The material sequenced was PBMCs or a T cell subset sorted from them (not recorded which). This receptor was identified in a man in his late teens or twenties who had mild COVID-19 (a few samples of this study predate the infection). Cell type and time point are not known. CDR3 sequence reads: CASSYSTVSPLHF. The CDR3 region has the DNA TGTGCCAGCAGTTACTCGACAGTATCACCCCTCCACTTT.